This T cell receptor (beta chain) was obtained from a study of T-cell reconstitution after alpha-beta-depleted transplantation in children. Per the germline V gene, CDR1 is DFQATT and CDR2 is SNEGSKA (reference sequence). Losses at the gene ends were 5 bases for V and 5 bases for J; bases not matched to a gene: 14. The CDR3 sequence is 16 residues long. Many counts were recorded for this clonotype. Molecular barcoding with unique molecular identifiers was used for the TCRbeta library. TCRdb used MiXCR to reprocess the PCR reads, holding one entry per CDR3 protein. The top ten hold roughly 2.6% of the sample, which has approximately 250,000 distinct CDR3 sequences, under 30% seen once.

This specimen was PBMCs, taken before TCRalphabeta/CD19-depleted stem cell transplant. The TCR was taken from a girl aged 2 to 9 with Fanconi anemia, due to receive a stem cell transplant. The chain has TRBV20-1 and TRBJ2-1, with 8 bases fitting TRBD2. CDR3 sequence: CSAEIPAGGWNNEQFF. Written as DNA, the CDR3 is TGCAGTGCTGAAATCCCTGCGGGGGGCTGGAACAATGAGCAGTTCTTC.